These 25 T cell receptor beta chains were sequenced from one sample in a study of T-cell reconstitution after alpha-beta-depleted transplantation in children. Unique molecular identifiers were incorporated into the prepared TCRbeta library. TCRdb itself ran the PCR reads through MiXCR, one entry per CDR3 protein. The sample contains approximately 300,000 distinct CDR3 sequences, over 9% of which appear only once. The specimen comprised PBMCs, sampled before TCRalphabeta/CD19-depleted stem cell transplant. The receptor set was obtained from a boy under two years old with acute myeloid leukemia, due to receive a stem cell transplant.

The rearrangement uses TRBV11-2 and TRBJ2-7, with D tentatively TRBD1 (5 bases). Germline V gives CDR1 SGHAT, CDR2 FQNNGV. Trimming cost V 3 bases and J 2 bases, with 11 bases left between them. This CDR3 region has 14 residues. For the CDR3, the DNA is TGTGCCAGCAGCTTTTCGACAGCTGCCTACGAGCAGTACTTC. Residues: CASSFSTAAYEQYF.

The chain is built from TRBV15 and TRBJ2-1; 12 bases match TRBD2. The CDR3 length is 15 residues. The germline V gene has CDR1 LNHNV and CDR2 YYDKDF (reference sequence). V was pared by 5 bases and J by 8 bases, with 7 bases of the junction left unmatched. The CDR3 bases are TGTGCCACCAGCCCTCTAGCGGGAGGGAGCGATGAGCAGTTCTTC. Translating gives CATSPLAGGSDEQFF.

Many counts were recorded for this clonotype. This chain connects TRBV7-9 to TRBJ1-1; no reliable D call. Germline lookup yields CDR1 SEHNR and CDR2 FQNEAQ (reference sequence). The V and J ends lost 6 bases and 0 bases respectively, with 14 bases between them. The CDR3 runs to 15 residues. CDR3 DNA sequence: TGTGCCAGCAGTTATCTCGACGGTCTGAACACTGAAGCTTTCTTT. As protein: CASSYLDGLNTEAFF.

The sample holds many counts of this clonotype. This chain connects TRBV4-2 to TRBJ2-3, with D hard to call. Germline lookup yields CDR1 LGHNA and CDR2 YNFKEQ. The CDR3 has 15 amino acids. The V and J ends lost 6 bases and 6 bases respectively, with 19 bases between them. CDR3 DNA: TGTGCCAGCAGACACTTGACTTCACAGTGGGATACGCAGTATTTT. This sequence encodes CASRHLTSQWDTQYF.

This clonotype has ten or more counts. The chain couples TRBV7-2 to TRBJ2-3; 9 nucleotides line up with TRBD2. Germline values: CDR1 SGHTA, CDR2 FQGNSA. This CDR3 contains 16 residues. Trimming at V came to 1 base and at J to 10 bases, leaving 12 bases not matched to a gene. CDR3 residues: CASSLVAGDFAPAQYF. In DNA form, the CDR3 reads TGTGCCAGCAGCTTAGTAGCGGGGGACTTCGCCCCGGCGCAGTATTTT.

At least ten counts were recorded for this clonotype. The V gene is TRBV7-3, the J gene TRBJ1-1, with D unresolved. V dropped 2 bases and J dropped 3 bases, with 7 bases sitting between them. From germline, CDR1 is SGHTA and CDR2 FQGTGA. The CDR3 is 13 amino acids. The CDR3 here is CASSLSGYTEAFF. The CDR3, as DNA: TGTGCCAGCAGCTTATCCGGGTACACTGAAGCTTTCTTT.

A remark on this clonotype: Since a much larger clone is just one base distant, this may be a read error. This CDR3 fails to terminate in the conserved phenylalanine or tryptophan, so it likely reflects a read error. Here the CDR3 reads CASRANPTDTQYV. The CDR3, as DNA: TGTGCCAGCCGGGCTAATCCCACAGATACGCAGTATGTT. The V and J genes are TRBV28 and TRBJ2-3; D is unclear. This CDR3 is built from 13 residues. Trimming removed 8 bases at V and 2 bases at J, with 11 bases between. Per germline, CDR1 MDHEN and CDR2 SYDVKM.

This clonotype was observed at least ten times. This chain joins TRBV7-2 and TRBJ2-4; D unresolved. CDR3 length: 15 residues. V was trimmed by 6 bases and J by 4 bases, leaving 16 bases between them. Germline lookup yields CDR1 SGHTA and CDR2 FQGNSA. CDR3 nucleotides: TGTGCCAGCAGTCGCTCTCAGGTGTTGAAAAACATTCAGTACTTC. Translating it yields CASSRSQVLKNIQYF.

This clonotype was recorded a few times. V gene TRBV12-3 or TRBV12-4 combines with J gene TRBJ2-1; no firm D call. V was shortened by 3 bases and J by 0 bases, with 6 bases between the two germline ends. The CDR3 runs 14 residues. The CDR3: CASSFGYSYNEQFF. The DNA of the CDR3 is TGTGCCAGCAGTTTCGGGTACTCCTACAATGAGCAGTTCTTC.

This chain links TRBV11-2 with TRBJ2-1; TRBD2 agrees at 12 bases. The CDR3 runs 15 residues. Trimming removed 1 base from V and 10 bases from J; junction bases left unmatched: 5. The V gene's germline CDR1 is SGHAT and CDR2 FQNNGV. The CDR3 DNA follows: TGTGCCAGCAGCTTAGGTTCTAGCGGGAGGGGCGAGCAGTTCTTC. It codes for CASSLGSSGRGEQFF. Full variable domain (missing parts from reference TRBV11-2 and TRBJ2-1): EAGVAQSPRYKIIEKRQSVAFWCNPISGHATLYWYQQILGQGPKLLIQFQNNGVVDDSQLPKDRFSAERLKGVDSTLKIQPAKLEDSAVYLCASSLGSSGRGEQFFGPGTRLTVL.

On this clonotype itself: This could be a read error, since a much larger clone is one nucleotide away. This chain connects TRBV11-1 to TRBJ2-4, with D maybe TRBD2 (6 bases). The length of the CDR3 is 13 residues. Trimming took off 5 bases at V and 6 bases at J, with 11 bases between the two ends. Germline lookup yields CDR1 SGHAT and CDR2 FQDESV (reference sequence). The CDR3 loop reads CASSPGTRNIQYF. Here the CDR3 DNA reads TGTGCCAGCAGCCCCGGGACTCGAAACATTCAGTACTTC.

The sample holds many counts of this clonotype. The chain is built from TRBV7-2 and TRBJ1-5; TRBD1 aligns across 8 bases. V gave up 1 base and J gave up 3 bases; unmatched junction bases: 5. This CDR3 is 16 amino acids long. The germline V gene has CDR1 SGHTA and CDR2 FQGNSA. The CDR3 DNA reads as TGTGCCAGCAGCTTAGAACCGGGACAGGACAATCAGCCCCAGCATTTT. This translates into CASSLEPGQDNQPQHF.

The chain combines TRBV18 with TRBJ1-1, with a tentative D call TRBD1 (5 bases). Trimming removed 2 bases at V and 4 bases at J, with 11 bases between. CDR3 length: 14 residues. Looked up from germline, CDR1 is KGHSH and CDR2 is LQKENI. Here the CDR3 reads CASSPLGVGTEAFF. The CDR3 nucleotides are TGTGCCAGCTCACCATTGGGGGTTGGCACTGAAGCTTTCTTT.

This clonotype was seen at least ten times. The V call is TRBV10-3, the J call TRBJ2-2; TRBD1 or TRBD2 may be the D gene (5 bases each). Deletions cut 8 bases from V and 0 bases from J, with 10 bases between. The CDR3 length is 14 residues. Per the germline V gene, CDR1 is ENHRY and CDR2 is SYGVKD. The CDR3, as DNA: TGTGCCATCCGTCGAGGGGCGAACACCGGGGAGCTGTTTTTT. The encoded protein is CAIRRGANTGELFF.

The gene calls are TRBV4-3 and TRBJ2-1; TRBD2 might be the D (7 bases). Germline V gene sequence: CDR1 LGHNA, CDR2 YSLEER. The CDR3 is made up of 15 amino acids. V lost 0 bases to trimming and J lost 7 bases, with 13 bases between them. CDR3 in amino acids: CASSQDGGGRNEQFF. The CDR3 bases are TGCGCCAGCAGCCAAGACGGGGGCGGGAGAAATGAGCAGTTCTTC.

Many counts were recorded for this clonotype. V gene TRBV7-9 combines with J gene TRBJ2-3, with 7 nucleotides matching TRBD1. The germline gives CDR1 SEHNR, CDR2 FQNEAQ (reference sequence). The CDR3 extends over 18 amino acids. Trimming removed 1 base from V and 2 bases from J; junction bases left unmatched: 12. In DNA form, the CDR3 reads TGTGCCAGCAGCTTAGGGGGCGTGACAGGGCGCCTCACAGATACGCAGTATTTT. It translates to CASSLGGVTGRLTDTQYF.

This clonotype was detected many times. The rearrangement links TRBV7-2 to TRBJ2-1; TRBD2 might be the D (6 bases). V lost 4 bases and J 6 bases, leaving 13 bases between the germline ends. Looked up from germline, CDR1 is SGHTA and CDR2 is FQGNSA. CDR3 length: 14 amino acids. CDR3 coding DNA: TGTGCCAGCAGCTCCGGCGGGGCTATCAATGAGCAGTTCTTC. It encodes CASSSGGAINEQFF.

This clonotype was seen ten or more times. This chain uses TRBV7-2 with TRBJ2-7; no reliable D call. Germline CDR1 SGHTA, CDR2 FQGNSA. V gave up 5 bases and J gave up 0 bases, with 17 bases separating them. This CDR3 contains 16 residues. This chain's CDR3 is CASSRSVQERSYEQYF. The CDR3 DNA reads as TGTGCCAGCAGCCGCAGCGTTCAGGAACGCTCCTACGAGCAGTACTTC.

This clonotype was observed a few times. The chain links TRBV6-5 to TRBJ2-2, with TRBD2 identical over 10 bases. Trimming cost V 3 bases and J 9 bases; bases outside gene matches: 4. Germline V gene sequence: CDR1 MNHEY, CDR2 SVGAGI. The CDR3 has 14 amino acids. CDR3 sequence (DNA): TGTGCCAGCAGTTATAAAGCGGGAGGGCGGGAGCTGTTTTTT. Translated, it gives CASSYKAGGRELFF.

This clonotype was seen a handful of times. The J gene is TRBJ2-7, the V gene TRBV5-5; D is unclear. Looked up from germline, CDR1 is SGHKS and CDR2 is YYEKEE (reference sequence). The CDR3 totals 13 residues. V lost 4 bases and J 3 bases, leaving 11 bases between the germline ends. The CDR3: CASSPAQSYEQYF. The DNA for the CDR3 is TGTGCCAGCAGCCCCGCCCAGAGCTACGAGCAGTACTTC.

Ten or more counts support this clonotype. V usage is TRBV29-1 and J usage is TRBJ2-7; no definite D call. Germline-derived CDR1 and CDR2 are SQVTM and ANQGSEA. The V and J ends lost 6 bases and 2 bases respectively, with 11 bases between them. There are 12 residues in the CDR3. As DNA, the CDR3 is TGCAGCGTGGGGTACTCAGCCTACGAGCAGTACTTC. It specifies CSVGYSAYEQYF.

On this clonotype itself: With a much larger clone just one base away, this may be a read error. V gene TRBV20-1 combines with J gene TRBJ1-2, with TRBD1 identical over 8 bases. CDR1 and CDR2 (germline): DFQATT, SNEGSKA (reference sequence). This CDR3 is 13 amino acids long. CDR3 sequence (DNA): TGCAGTGCTAGTCACGGACAGGGCTATGGCCACACCTTC. Translated: CSASHGQGYGHTF.

The sample holds many counts of this clonotype. The rearrangement joins TRBV7-2 to TRBJ2-1; maybe TRBD2 (6 bases). CDR1 is SGHTA, CDR2 FQGNSA, per germline. There are 15 residues in the CDR3. V lost 2 bases to trimming and J lost 2 bases, with 10 bases between them. The CDR3 region has the DNA TGTGCCAGCAGCTTACCTAGCGCGGCCTACAATGAGCAGTTCTTC. Translated, it gives CASSLPSAAYNEQFF. The full variable domain, with the rest looked up from reference TRBV7-2 and TRBJ2-1, is GAGVSQSPSNKVTEKGKDVELRCDPISGHTALYWYRQSLGQGLEFLIYFQGNSAPDKSGLPSDRFSAERTGGSVSTLTIQRTQQEDSAVYLCASSLPSAAYNEQFFGPGTRLTVL.

This clonotype was recorded at least ten times. CDR3 protein: CASRSGGGSYEQYF. The DNA of the CDR3 is TGTGCCAGCAGGTCAGGGGGGGGCTCCTACGAGCAGTACTTC. V and J are TRBV6-1 and TRBJ2-7; D is perhaps TRBD1 or TRBD2 (7 bases each). The CDR3 is made up of 14 amino acids. In germline, CDR1 is MNHNS, CDR2 SASEGT. V lost 6 bases and J lost 0, with 12 bases in between.

This clonotype was recorded at least ten times. The genes are TRBV24-1 and TRBJ2-3; D is possibly TRBD1 (6 bases). Germline V lookup: CDR1 KGHDR, CDR2 SFDVKD. The V gene lost 3 bases and the J gene lost 3 bases, with 18 bases spanning the gap. The CDR3 has 17 residues. CDR3 DNA sequence: TGTGCCACCAGTGATCCGACTCAACAGGGAAGTACAGATACGCAGTATTTT. It encodes CATSDPTQQGSTDTQYF.